This T cell receptor beta chain is drawn from a study of control samples from healthy donors and cancer patients. With V trimmed by 0 bases and J by 4 bases, 7 bases remained unmatched. The CDR3 has 16 residues. Germline lookup yields CDR1 SGDLS and CDR2 YYNGEE. Using immunoSEQ multiplex PCR, the repertoire was profiled, and TCRdb retains in-frame clones only, with some absent. The sample lists fewer than 100,000 clones, more than 75% occurring once. The rearrangement uses TRBV9 and TRBJ2-1; 7 bases line up with TRBD2. The clonotype was recovered from a man between 60 and 75 years old in good health. The sequenced material came from blood. The CDR3 DNA sequence: TGTGCCAGCAGCGTAGAATACGGGGGGTCTTACAATGAGCAGTTCTTC. Its translation: CASSVEYGGSYNEQFF.